These 18 T cell receptor beta chains were sequenced from one sample in a study of blood T cell repertoires in COVID-19. Assay: immunoSEQ multiplex PCR; the TCRdb copy retains only in-frame clones and omits some. Counted here are about 80,000 clones, 80% to 85% occurring once; the ten biggest clones make up around 3.3%. Specimen: peripheral blood. The receptors derive from a man aged 50 to 59 with acute or convalescent COVID-19.

In its sample, this clone was seen once. The chain joins TRBV6-6 to TRBJ2-7; D not resolved. The ends were cut back, 2 bases at V and 3 bases at J, with 5 bases in the middle. Per germline, CDR1 MNHNY and CDR2 SVGAGI (reference sequence). This CDR3 contains 12 residues. The CDR3 region has the DNA TGTGCCAGCAGTTACCCTCGCTACGAGCAGTACTTC. This gives the protein CASSYPRYEQYF.

V is TRBV6-5 and J is TRBJ2-5; 8 bases are a match to TRBD1. Per the germline V gene, CDR1 is MNHEY and CDR2 is SVGAGI. The CDR3 contains 14 residues. V was pared by 6 bases and J by 1 base, with 4 bases of the junction left unmatched. This chain's CDR3 is CASSRDRLQETQYF. The DNA of the CDR3 is TGTGCCAGCAGCCGGGACAGGCTCCAAGAGACCCAGTACTTC.

The V gene is TRBV6-4, the J gene TRBJ2-1, with 9 bases that match TRBD2. With 6 bases clipped from V and 8 bases from J, the junction kept 11 bases outside the gene matches. CDR3 length: 15 residues. Germline CDR1 and CDR2: MRHNA and SNTAGT. CDR3 nucleotide sequence: TGTGCCAGCAGCGTTATAGCGGGAGCGGTAGATGAGCAGTTCTTC. This sequence encodes CASSVIAGAVDEQFF.

The chain links TRBV11-3 to TRBJ2-7; 7 nucleotides match TRBD1. CDR1 is SGHNT, CDR2 YENEEA, per germline. V dropped 0 bases and J dropped 2; count of bases not matched to a gene: 10. This CDR3 has 17 amino acids. The chain's CDR3 is CASSLDKLGQEPYEQYF. The CDR3 coding sequence is TGTGCCAGCAGCTTAGACAAGTTAGGACAGGAACCCTACGAGCAGTACTTC.

This chain joins TRBV18 and TRBJ2-7; 11 nucleotides line up with TRBD2. The CDR3 sequence is 15 residues long. The J segment lost 0 bases and the V segment lost 5 bases, leaving 3 bases of the junction unmatched. Germline-derived CDR1 and CDR2 are KGHSH and LQKENI. CDR3 bases: TGTGCCAGCTCATCCGGACTAGCGGGCTCCTACGAGCAGTACTTC. Amino acid sequence: CASSSGLAGSYEQYF.

J is TRBJ1-2 and V is TRBV30; 7 bases map to TRBD1. Germline values: CDR1 GTSNPN, CDR2 SVGIG (reference sequence). There are 12 residues in the CDR3. The ends lost 0 bases at V and 7 bases at J; junction bases unmatched: 2. The CDR3 loop reads CAWSVQGGGYTF. The CDR3 DNA is TGTGCCTGGAGTGTCCAGGGGGGTGGCTACACCTTC.

V is TRBV27 and J is TRBJ2-1, with a possible D match to TRBD2 (6 bases). The germline V gene has CDR1 MNHEY and CDR2 SMNVEV (reference sequence). V was trimmed by 5 bases and J by 1 base, leaving 15 bases between them. The CDR3 spans 16 residues. The CDR3 here is CASSDAGSWSYNEQFF. The DNA of the CDR3 is TGTGCCAGCAGTGACGCCGGGAGTTGGTCCTACAATGAGCAGTTCTTC.

The chain is built from TRBV5-6 and TRBJ1-1, with TRBD1 identical over 7 bases. Germline CDR1 and CDR2: SGHDT and YYEEEE. V shed 6 bases and J 0 bases; nucleotides not matched to a gene: 8. This CDR3 comprises 15 residues. The CDR3 nucleotides are TGTGCCAGCATCCGACAGGGAAATATGAACACTGAAGCTTTCTTT. Its protein product is CASIRQGNMNTEAFF.

The rearrangement links TRBV2 to TRBJ1-2; D is ambiguous. V lost 3 bases and J 5 bases, leaving 13 bases between the germline ends. This CDR3 region has 14 residues. Germline V gene lookup returns CDR1 SNHLY and CDR2 FYNNEI. CDR3 in DNA: TGTGCCAGCAGTGATAACTTCGGGGTTTATGGCTACACCTTC. Encoded protein: CASSDNFGVYGYTF.

The chain is built from TRBV7-2 and TRBJ1-5, with 9 nucleotides matching TRBD1. J lost 6 bases, V lost 5 bases, and 8 bases had no gene match. Germline V gene lookup returns CDR1 SGHTA and CDR2 FQGNSA. This CDR3 has 15 residues. CDR3 sequence (DNA): TGTGCCAGCAGCCTGATTCCGGGACAGGGTCAGCCCCAGCATTTT. It is translated as CASSLIPGQGQPQHF.

CDR3 region: CASSHRPGYGQETQYF. CDR3 coding DNA: TGTGCCAGCAGCCATAGACCCGGGTATGGGCAAGAGACCCAGTACTTC. This chain links TRBV3-1 (or the pseudogene TRBV3-2) with TRBJ2-5; D is ambiguous. This CDR3 region has 16 residues. The V end lost 3 bases, the J end lost 2 bases, and 16 bases lay between the germline ends. Germline CDR1 and CDR2: LGHDT and YNNKEL (reference sequence).

V is TRBV11-1 and J is TRBJ2-5; TRBD1 matches at 8 bases. The CDR3 is made up of 16 amino acids. The germline gives CDR1 SGHAT, CDR2 FQDESV (reference sequence). J lost 5 bases, V lost 2 bases, and 10 bases had no gene match. The CDR3, as DNA: TGTGCCAGCAGCTTACAGGGGGCCCCTCGGGGGGAGACCCAGTACTTC. Translated: CASSLQGAPRGETQYF.

The chain recombines TRBV12-3 or TRBV12-4 with TRBJ1-2; possibly TRBD1 for D (6 bases). The CDR3 sequence is 13 residues long. Trimming shortened V by 5 bases and J by 2 bases, and 9 bases separated the two germline ends. CDR3 DNA sequence: TGTGCCAGCAGTGTGGACAGAAACTATGGCTACACCTTC. It yields the protein CASSVDRNYGYTF.

This sequence joins TRBV10-1 and TRBJ1-3; D might be TRBD1 (5 bases). V lost 7 bases and J lost 0, with 7 bases in between. The CDR3 extends over 13 amino acids. Germline V gene lookup returns CDR1 WNHNN and CDR2 SYGVQD (reference sequence). The CDR3 is CASKGNSGNTIYF. The DNA for the CDR3 is TGCGCCAGCAAGGGGAACTCTGGAAACACCATATATTTT.

The rearrangement links TRBV23-1 to TRBJ1-3; 7 positions agree with TRBD1. TRBV23-1 is sorted into the ORF group, with uncertain function. Trimming took 8 bases from V and 1 from J; bases not matched to a gene: 5. CDR3 length: 14 amino acids. CDR3 DNA sequence: TGCGCCAGCGCCAAGGACAGGTCTGGAAACACCATATATTTT. Amino acid sequence: CASAKDRSGNTIYF.

The chain employs TRBV30 and TRBJ2-1, with 9 bases lining up with TRBD1. V was clipped by 4 bases and J by 8 bases; unmatched bases: 9. Germline CDR1 reads GTSNPN; CDR2 reads SVGIG (reference sequence). This CDR3 is 14 amino acids long. In DNA, the CDR3 is TGTGCCTGGACGCCGGGACAGGGTGCCGATGAGCAGTTCTTC. It is translated as CAWTPGQGADEQFF.

The chain combines TRBV7-6 with TRBJ2-3; D gene unclear. The CDR3 totals 15 residues. The V and J ends lost 5 bases and 2 bases respectively, with 14 bases between them. CDR1 is SGHVS, CDR2 FNYEAQ, per germline. The chain's CDR3 is CASSPRIGDTDTQYF. The CDR3 nucleotides are TGTGCCAGCAGCCCCCGAATCGGAGACACAGATACGCAGTATTTT.

In this sample, this clone turned up once. J is TRBJ1-1 and V is TRBV7-9; D may be TRBD1 (5 bases). Germline-derived CDR1 and CDR2 are SEHNR and FQNEAQ (reference sequence). This CDR3 contains 15 residues. Trimming removed 4 bases at V and 1 base at J, with 13 bases between. The CDR3 spells CASSSRDRPNTEAFF. In DNA, the CDR3 is TGTGCCAGCAGCTCCCGAGACAGACCGAACACTGAAGCTTTCTTT.